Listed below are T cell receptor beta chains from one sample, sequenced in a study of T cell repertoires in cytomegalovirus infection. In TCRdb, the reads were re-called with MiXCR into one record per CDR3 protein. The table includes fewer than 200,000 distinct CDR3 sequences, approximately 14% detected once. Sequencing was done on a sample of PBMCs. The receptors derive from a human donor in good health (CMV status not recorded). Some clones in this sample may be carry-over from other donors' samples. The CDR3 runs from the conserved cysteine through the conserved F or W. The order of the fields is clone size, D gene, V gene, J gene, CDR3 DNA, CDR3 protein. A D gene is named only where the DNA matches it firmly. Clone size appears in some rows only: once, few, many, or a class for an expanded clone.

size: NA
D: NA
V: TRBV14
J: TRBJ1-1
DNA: TGTGCCAGCAGCCAATTTACGAACACTGAAGCTTTCTTT
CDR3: CASSQFTNTEAFF

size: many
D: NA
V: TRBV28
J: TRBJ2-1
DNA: TGTGCCAGCAGTTTCCGGCAGGGCAGGGAAGGAAATGAGCAGTTCTTC
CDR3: CASSFRQGREGNEQFF

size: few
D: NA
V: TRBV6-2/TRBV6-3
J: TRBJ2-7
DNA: TGTGCCAGCAGAACGACGGGTCACTACGAGCAGTACTTC
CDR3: CASRTTGHYEQYF

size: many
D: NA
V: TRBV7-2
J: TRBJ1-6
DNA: TGTGCCAGCAGCTTAATTTCACCCCTCCACTTT
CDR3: CASSLISPLHF

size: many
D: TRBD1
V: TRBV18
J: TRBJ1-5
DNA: TGTGCCAGCTCACCAAAAAGGAACAGGGGGAATCAGCCCCAGCATTTT
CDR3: CASSPKRNRGNQPQHF

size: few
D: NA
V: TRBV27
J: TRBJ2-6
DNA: TGTGCCAGCAGGAACAGGGCCCTACCTTCTGGGGCCAACGTCCTGACTTTC
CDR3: CASRNRALPSGANVLTF

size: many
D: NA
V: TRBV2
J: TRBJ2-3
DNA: TGTGCCAGCAGTGAAGCGGCTAGCGCCCCTAGCACAGATACGCAGTATTTT
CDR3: CASSEAASAPSTDTQYF

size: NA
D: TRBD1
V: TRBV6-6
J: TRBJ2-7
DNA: TGTGCCAGCAGTTACACCGGGACAGGACGCTACGAGCAGTACTTC
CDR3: CASSYTGTGRYEQYF

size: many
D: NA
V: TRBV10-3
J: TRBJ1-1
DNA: TGTGCCATCGGGACACCCGATTCTGAAGCTTTCTTT
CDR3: CAIGTPDSEAFF

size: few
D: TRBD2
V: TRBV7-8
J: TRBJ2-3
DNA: TGTGCCAGCAGCTCCGAGCGGGGGCAGGGGTTAGGTACGCAGTATTTT
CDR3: CASSSERGQGLGTQYF

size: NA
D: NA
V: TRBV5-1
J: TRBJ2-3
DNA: TGCGCCAGCAGCCGGGACATTTCTAGCACAGATACGCAGTATTTT
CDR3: CASSRDISSTDTQYF

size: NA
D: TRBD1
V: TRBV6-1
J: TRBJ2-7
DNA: TGTGCCAGCAGTGGCTCCGGGACAGGGGGCTCCTACGAGCAGTACTTC
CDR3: CASSGSGTGGSYEQYF

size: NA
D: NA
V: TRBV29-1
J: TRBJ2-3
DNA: TGCAGCGCTCAGGGCCGGGGCACAGATACGCAGTATTTT
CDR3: CSAQGRGTDTQYF

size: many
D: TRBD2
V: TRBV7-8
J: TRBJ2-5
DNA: TGTGCCAGCAGCCCCGGGACTAGCGGGAGACGGGAGACCCAGTACTTC
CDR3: CASSPGTSGRRETQYF

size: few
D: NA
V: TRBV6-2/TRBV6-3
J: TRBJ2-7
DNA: TGTGCCAGCAGTTACTTGGCGGGAAGAGGCGAGCAGTACTTC
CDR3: CASSYLAGRGEQYF

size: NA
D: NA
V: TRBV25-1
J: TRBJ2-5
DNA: TGTGCCAGCAGTGATCTAACAGGTTACTCGTACCAAGAGACCCAGTACTTC
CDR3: CASSDLTGYSYQETQYF

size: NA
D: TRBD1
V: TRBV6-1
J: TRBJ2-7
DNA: TGTGCCAGCAGTGACCCCGGGACAGGGCTGGACGAGCAGTACTTC
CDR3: CASSDPGTGLDEQYF

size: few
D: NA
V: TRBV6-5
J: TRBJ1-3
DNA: TGTGCCAGCAGTTACTCGATAACAGGCTCTGGAAACACCATATATTTT
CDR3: CASSYSITGSGNTIYF